This T cell receptor (beta chain) was captured in a study of T cells expressing NK-cell markers. Study context: Repertoires of TCR beta were obtained from T cells sorted as CD3+CD56+NKG2C+, CD3+CD56+NKG2C- and CD3+CD56-NKG2C+.

General study points: CD8+ T cells in over five donors included dominant NKG2C+ clonotypes at roughly 1.0-7.0%.

With UMIs, 5'RACE template switching was used to make TCR beta cDNA. TCRdb re-called the 5' RACE reads and catalogs CDR3 proteins one per entry, DNA excluded. This table lists some 440,000 distinct CDR3 sequences. Concerning this clonotype: Antigen: not known.

This CDR3 is 14 amino acids long. In germline, CDR1 is SGHVS, CDR2 FQNEAQ. This receptor was obtained from a woman between 50 and 59 years old in good health. V and J are TRBV7-8 and TRBJ2-7. Sample: blood T cells: a sorted CD56 or NKG2C T cell subset, CD4+ or CD8+ T cells, or bulk PBMC T cells (not recorded which). CDR3: CASTRVQGPYEQYF.